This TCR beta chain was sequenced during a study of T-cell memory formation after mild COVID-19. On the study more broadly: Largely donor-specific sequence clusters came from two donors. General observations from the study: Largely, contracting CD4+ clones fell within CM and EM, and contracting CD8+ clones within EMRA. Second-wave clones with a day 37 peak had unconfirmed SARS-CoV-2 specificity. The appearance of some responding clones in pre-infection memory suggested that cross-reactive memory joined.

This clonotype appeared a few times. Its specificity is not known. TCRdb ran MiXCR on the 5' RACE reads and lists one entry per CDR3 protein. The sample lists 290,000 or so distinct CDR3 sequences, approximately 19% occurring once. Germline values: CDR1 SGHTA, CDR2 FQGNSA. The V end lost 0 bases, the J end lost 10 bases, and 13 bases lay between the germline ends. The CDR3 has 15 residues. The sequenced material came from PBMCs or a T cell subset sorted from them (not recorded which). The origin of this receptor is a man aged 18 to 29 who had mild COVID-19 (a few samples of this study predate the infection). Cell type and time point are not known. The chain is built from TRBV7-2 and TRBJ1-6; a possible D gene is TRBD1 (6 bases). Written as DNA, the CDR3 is TGTGCCAGCAGCTTAGCTACAGGGCTGGGCTCACCCCTCCACTTT. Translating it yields CASSLATGLGSPLHF.